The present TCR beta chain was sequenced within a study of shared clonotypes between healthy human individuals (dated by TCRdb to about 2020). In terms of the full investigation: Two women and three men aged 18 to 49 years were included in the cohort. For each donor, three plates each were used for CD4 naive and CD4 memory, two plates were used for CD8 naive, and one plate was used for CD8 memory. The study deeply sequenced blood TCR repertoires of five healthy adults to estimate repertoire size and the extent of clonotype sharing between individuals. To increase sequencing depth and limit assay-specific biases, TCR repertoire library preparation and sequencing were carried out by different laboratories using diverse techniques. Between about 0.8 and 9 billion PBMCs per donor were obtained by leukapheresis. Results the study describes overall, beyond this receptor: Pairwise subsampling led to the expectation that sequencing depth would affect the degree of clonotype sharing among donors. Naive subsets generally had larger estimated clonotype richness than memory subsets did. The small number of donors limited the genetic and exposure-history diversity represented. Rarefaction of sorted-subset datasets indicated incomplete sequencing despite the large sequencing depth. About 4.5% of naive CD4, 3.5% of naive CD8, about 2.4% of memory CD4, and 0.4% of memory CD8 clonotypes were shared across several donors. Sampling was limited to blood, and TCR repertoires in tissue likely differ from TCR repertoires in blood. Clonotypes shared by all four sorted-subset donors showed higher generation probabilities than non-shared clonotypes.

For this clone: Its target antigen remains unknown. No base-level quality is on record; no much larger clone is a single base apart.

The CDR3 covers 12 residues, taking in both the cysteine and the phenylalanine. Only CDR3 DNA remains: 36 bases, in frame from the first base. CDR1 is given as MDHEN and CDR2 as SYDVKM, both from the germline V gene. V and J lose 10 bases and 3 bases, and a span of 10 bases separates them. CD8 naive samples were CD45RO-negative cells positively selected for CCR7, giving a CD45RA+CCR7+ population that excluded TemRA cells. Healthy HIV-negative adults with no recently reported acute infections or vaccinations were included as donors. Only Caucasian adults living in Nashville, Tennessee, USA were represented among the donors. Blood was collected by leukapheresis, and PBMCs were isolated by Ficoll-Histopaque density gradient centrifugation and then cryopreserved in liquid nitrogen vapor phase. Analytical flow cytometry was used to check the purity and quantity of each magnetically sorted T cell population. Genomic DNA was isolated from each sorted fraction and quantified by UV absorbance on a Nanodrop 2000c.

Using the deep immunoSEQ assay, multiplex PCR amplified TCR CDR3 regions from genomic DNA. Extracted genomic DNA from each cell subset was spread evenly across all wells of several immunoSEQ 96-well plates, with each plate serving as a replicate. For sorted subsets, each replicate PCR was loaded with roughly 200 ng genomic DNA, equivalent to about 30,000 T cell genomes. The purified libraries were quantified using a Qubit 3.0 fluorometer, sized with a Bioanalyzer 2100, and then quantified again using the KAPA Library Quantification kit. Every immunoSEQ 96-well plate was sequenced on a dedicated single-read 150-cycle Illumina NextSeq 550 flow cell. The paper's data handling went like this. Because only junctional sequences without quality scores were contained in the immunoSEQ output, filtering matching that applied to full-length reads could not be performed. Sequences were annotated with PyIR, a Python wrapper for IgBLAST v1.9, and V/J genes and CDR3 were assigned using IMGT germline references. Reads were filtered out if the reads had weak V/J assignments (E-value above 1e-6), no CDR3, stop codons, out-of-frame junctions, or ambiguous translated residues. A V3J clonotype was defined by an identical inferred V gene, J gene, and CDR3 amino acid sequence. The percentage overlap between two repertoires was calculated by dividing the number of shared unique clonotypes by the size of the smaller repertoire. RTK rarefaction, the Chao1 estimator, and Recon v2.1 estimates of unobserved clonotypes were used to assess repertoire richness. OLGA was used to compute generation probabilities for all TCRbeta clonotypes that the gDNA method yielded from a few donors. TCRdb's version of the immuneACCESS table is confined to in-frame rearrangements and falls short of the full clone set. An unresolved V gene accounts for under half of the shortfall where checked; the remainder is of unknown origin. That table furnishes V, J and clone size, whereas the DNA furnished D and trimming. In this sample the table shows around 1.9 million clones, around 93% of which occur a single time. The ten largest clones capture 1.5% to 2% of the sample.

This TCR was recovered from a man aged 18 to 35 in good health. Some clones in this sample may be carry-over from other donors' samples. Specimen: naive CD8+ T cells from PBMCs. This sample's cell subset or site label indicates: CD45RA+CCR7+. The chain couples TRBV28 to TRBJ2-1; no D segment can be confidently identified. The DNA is TGTGCCACCGCAGCGTACTACAATGAGCAGTTCTTC. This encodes CATAAYYNEQFF. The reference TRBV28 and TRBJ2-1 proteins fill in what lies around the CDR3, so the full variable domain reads DVKVTQSSRYLVKRTGEKVFLECVQDMDHENMFWYRQDPGLGLRLIYFSYDVKMKEKGDIPEGYSVSREKKERFSLILESASTNQTSMYLCATAAYYNEQFFGPGTRLTVL.